This entry is about one T cell receptor beta chain. The antigen is unknown. This specimen belongs to a study of shared clonotypes between healthy human individuals. Study-wide results and limits: The generation probabilities recorded for non-shared clonotypes fell below those of clonotypes shared by all four donors. Few donors restricted represented genetic and exposure-history diversity.

CDR1 and CDR2 (germline): LNHDA, SQIVND (reference sequence). The CDR3 is made up of 17 amino acids. V dropped 4 bases and J dropped 3; count of bases not matched to a gene: 7. The deep-level immunoSEQ assay was used. Original data processing: ImmunoSEQ yielded junction-only sequences lacking quality scores, so filtering differed. Repertoires were generated with immunoSEQ multiplex PCR, while TCRdb's copy carries only in-frame clones and drops some. That table furnishes V, J and clone size, whereas the DNA furnished D and trimming. The sample contains about 2.4 million clones, 93% of which appear only once.

V gene TRBV19 combines with J gene TRBJ2-2; 11 positions agree with TRBD2. This sequence originates from a man between 18 and 35 years old in good health. Some clones in this sample may be carry-over from other donors' samples. The sequenced material came from naive CD4+ T cells from PBMCs. The subset denotes: CD45RA+ positively selected. The CDR3 region has the DNA TGTGCCAGTAGTACTTATTGGACTAGCGGGTACACCGGGGAGCTGTTTTTT. Its protein product is CASSTYWTSGYTGELFF.